This record looks at one T cell receptor (beta chain) sequence and its context. Distinct nucleotide sequences in the sample also encode this CDR3. The source of the sample is a study of shared clonotypes between healthy human individuals. The assay was carried out at the deep level. Method: immunoSEQ multiplex PCR; TCRdb's copy keeps in-frame clones and lacks some. The data show 600,000 to 750,000 clones, over 55% seen once. CDR1 is MNHEY, CDR2 SVGAGI, per germline. The CDR3 is 14 residues long. Trimming left V 4 bases short and J 1 base short, with 8 bases between. This clonotype was obtained from a woman between 25 and 40 years old in good health. The sequencing sample was made of memory CD4+ T cells sorted from blood. Subset noted: CD45RA-negative fraction. The chain has TRBV6-5 and TRBJ1-5; a weak D match, TRBD1 (6 bases). This CDR3 reads CASSSQGSNQPQHF. As DNA, the CDR3 is TGTGCCAGCAGTTCACAGGGAAGCAATCAGCCCCAGCATTTT.